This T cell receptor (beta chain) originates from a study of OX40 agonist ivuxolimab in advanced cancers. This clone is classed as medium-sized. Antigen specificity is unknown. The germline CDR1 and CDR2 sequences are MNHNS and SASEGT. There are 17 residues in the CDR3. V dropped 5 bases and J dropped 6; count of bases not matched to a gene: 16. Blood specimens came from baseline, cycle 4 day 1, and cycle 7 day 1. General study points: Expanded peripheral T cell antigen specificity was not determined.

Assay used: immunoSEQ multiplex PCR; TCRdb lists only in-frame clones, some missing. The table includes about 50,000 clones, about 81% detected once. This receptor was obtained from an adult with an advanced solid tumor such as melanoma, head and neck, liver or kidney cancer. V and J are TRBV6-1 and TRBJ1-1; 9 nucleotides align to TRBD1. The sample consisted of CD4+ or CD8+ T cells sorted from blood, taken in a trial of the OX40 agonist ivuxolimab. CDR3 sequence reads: CASSQGTGNLWRAEAFF. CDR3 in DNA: TGTGCCAGCAGTCAAGGGACAGGGAATCTTTGGAGGGCTGAAGCTTTCTTT.